This record concerns one T cell receptor beta chain sequence. The data were obtained in a study of PD-L1 blockade in urothelial cancer. The CDR3 covers 15 residues. The J segment lost 8 bases and the V segment lost 3 bases, leaving 13 bases of the junction unmatched. Germline CDR1 is SGHRS and CDR2 is YFSETQ. Profiled with immunoSEQ multiplex PCR; TCRdb holds only in-frame clones, not every one. The sample records 35,000 to 50,000 clones, roughly four fifths being singletons. This specimen was PBMCs, taken around atezolizumab (anti-PD-L1) treatment. The chain has TRBV5-1 and TRBJ1-2; 7 bases are a match to TRBD1. This TCR derives from a man between 65 and 79 years old with urothelial cancer. CDR3 protein: CASSSRQDRSYGYTF. CDR3 sequence (DNA): TGCGCCAGCAGCTCGAGGCAGGACAGGTCATACGGCTACACCTTC.